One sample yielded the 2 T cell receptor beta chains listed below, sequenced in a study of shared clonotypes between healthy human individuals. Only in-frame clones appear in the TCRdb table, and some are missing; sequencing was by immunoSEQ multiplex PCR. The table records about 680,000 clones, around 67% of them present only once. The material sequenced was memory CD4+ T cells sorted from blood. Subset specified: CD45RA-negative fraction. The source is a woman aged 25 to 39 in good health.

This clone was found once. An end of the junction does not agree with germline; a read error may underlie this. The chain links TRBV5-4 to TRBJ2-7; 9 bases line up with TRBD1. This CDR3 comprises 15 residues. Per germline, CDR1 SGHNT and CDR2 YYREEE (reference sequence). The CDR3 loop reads CASSLGTGVSSPLHF. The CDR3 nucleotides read TGTGCCAGCAGCTTGGGGACAGGGGTTTCTTCACCCCTCCACTTC.

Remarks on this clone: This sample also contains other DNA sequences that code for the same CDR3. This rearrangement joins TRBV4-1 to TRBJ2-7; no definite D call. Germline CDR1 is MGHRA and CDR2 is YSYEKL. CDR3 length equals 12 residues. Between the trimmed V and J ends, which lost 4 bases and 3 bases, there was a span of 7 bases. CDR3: CASSPDLYEQYF. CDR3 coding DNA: TGCGCCAGCAGCCCTGATCTCTACGAGCAGTACTTC.